Sequencing of this TCR beta chain was carried out in a study of T cells in Graves' hyperthyroidism and ophthalmopathy (dated by TCRdb to the late 2010s). For the study in its entirety: To identify distinguishing TCR V-J signatures, a discovery cohort of about 100 patients was used, comprising 40 to 45 with Graves' ophthalmopathy and some 60 with stable Graves' hyperthyroidism. Prospective prediction of ophthalmopathy was tested in an independent validation cohort consisting of some 19 hyperthyroidism patients and around 17 patients who later progressed to ophthalmopathy. The 80 to 100 discovery patients were randomly divided into training and test sets at a 7:3 ratio. Thyroid tissue and blood T-cell repertoires from over 5 Graves' hyperthyroidism patients were also compared in the study. Following sampling, methimazole starting at 30 mg daily was given to hyperthyroidism patients, and high-dose intravenous methylprednisolone was given to ophthalmopathy patients. According to the paper, TCR Vbeta CDR3 sequencing was carried out on about 140 peripheral blood samples, which came from fewer than 50 ophthalmopathy, around 74 hyperthyroidism and approximately 17 progressor patients. Results the study describes overall, beyond this receptor: Most expanded thyroid clonotypes (frequency above 0.001) were also detected in blood, a finding suggesting that blood repertoires may reflect thyroid immune responses. No statistical method was used to set the sample size in advance, and investigators knew the group allocation. During validation, the model predicted progression to ophthalmopathy a median of approximately 6 months ahead of onset, with around 65% sensitivity and under 85% specificity. A 13 V-J signature model separated ophthalmopathy from stable hyperthyroidism, with just over 85% sensitivity and about 81% specificity in cross-validation and 80%/75% in testing.

TCR beta CDR3 regions were amplified from RNA transcripts. For the first round of RT-PCR on the TCR CDR3, the HTBI primer set was used together with the Qiagen OneStep RT-PCR kit. Libraries were constructed in a second round of multiplex PCR, after which size selection and purification were performed. Paired-end sequencing of the libraries was performed with 100 bp reads on an Illumina HiSeq2000. On the authors' methods: SOAPnuke was used to process the raw data, removing reads that contained adapters or uncalled bases, had a mean Phred below 15, or lacked an exact match to the constant primer or identifier. High-quality paired reads were merged with COPE v1.2.5, and unique nucleotide sequences were defined as clonotypes. MiTCR v1.1 was used to align the clonotypes against IMGT TRBV, TRBD and TRBJ reference segments. Only V-J combinations with frequency above 0.0001, covering about 99% of repertoires, were analysed. A TCS score was defined as the ratio of F50 (clonal expansion) to E x V (chaos), with BLOSUM62-based TCRdist applied between CDR3 peptides within each V-J. Welch's t-statistics and random forest reduced approximately 520 V-J features to 13, which were used in a naive Bayes classifier (R e1071). Thyroid-blood repertoire similarity was quantified with the Morisita-Horn index. TCRdb reanalyzed the raw reads on its own, using fastp at Q25 for trimming and MiXCR for clone calling, and kept in-frame beta chains. Each CDR3 protein appears once, grouped with its most common genes and DNA. TCRdb, not the original authors, processed these V and J calls. Present in this sample are roughly 500,000 distinct CDR3 sequences, 46% of which were seen just once. Clones ranked in the top ten supply under 20% of the sample.

CDR1 LNHNV and CDR2 YYDKDF are derived from the germline V gene (reference sequence). The CDR3 contains 14 residues, cysteine and phenylalanine counted. The entry retains the CDR3 DNA only, 42 bases that are in frame from base 1. Cut back by 8 bases and 6 bases, the V and J ends lie 14 bases apart. Any patient with an uncontrolled infection, another autoimmune disease, pregnancy or lactation was excluded. Diagnoses relied on clinical symptoms, serum thyroxine and TRAb, thyroid ultrasound and orbital computed tomography. Total RNA was extracted using Trizol reagent, and RNA quality was assessed on an Agilent 2100 Bioanalyzer. Note on this clonotype: What antigen it recognizes has not been identified. No base-level quality is on record; no much larger clone is a single base apart.

Recombination connected TRBV15 to TRBJ1-6, with the D gene call left open. This TCR came from an adult woman with Graves' disease, either hyperthyroidism or ophthalmopathy (not recorded which). The sequenced sample was peripheral blood or thyroid tissue (not recorded which). The DNA sequence follows: TGTGCCACCGCCCAAAGGGATTTTAATTCACCCCTCCACTTT. This yields the protein CATAQRDFNSPLHF.